Below, 26 T cell receptor beta chains from the same sample are listed, as sequenced in a study of spatial heterogeneity in lung cancer. Via MiXCR, TCRdb re-called the 5' RACE reads, giving one row per CDR3 protein. The top ten hold 3% to 5% of the sample, which has 9,000 to 10,000 distinct CDR3 sequences, 20% to 25% seen once. The time point: blood at routine non-recurrence follow-up after resection. The input for sequencing was PBMCs, taken at follow-up. All receptors come from a female donor with early-stage non-small cell lung cancer.

The genes are TRBV20-1 and TRBJ2-7; D may correspond to TRBD1 or TRBD2 (5 bases each). The germline CDR1 and CDR2 sequences are DFQATT and SNEGSKA (reference sequence). Between the trimmed V and J ends, which lost 3 bases and 3 bases, there was a span of 24 bases. The CDR3 spans 17 residues. CDR3 coding DNA: TGCAGTGCTAGGAAGGGTGGGGGAACAGCGCTGGGCTACGAGCAGTACTTC. It encodes CSARKGGGTALGYEQYF.

The chain has TRBV28 and TRBJ1-5, with 10 bases aligning to TRBD1. The CDR3 runs to 15 residues. CDR1 is MDHEN and CDR2 is SYDVKM in the germline V gene. The ends lost 6 bases at V and 10 bases at J; junction bases unmatched: 12. The CDR3 DNA follows: TGTGCCAGCAGAAAGGGACAGGGGCGTTTTAAACCCCAGCATTTT. It is translated as CASRKGQGRFKPQHF. The full variable domain, its missing parts supplied by reference TRBV28 and TRBJ1-5, is DVKVTQSSRYLVKRTGEKVFLECVQDMDHENMFWYRQDPGLGLRLIYFSYDVKMKEKGDIPEGYSVSREKKERFSLILESASTNQTSMYLCASRKGQGRFKPQHFGDGTRLSIL.

This rearrangement joins TRBV4-2 to TRBJ2-7; 11 bases agree with TRBD2. Germline loops: CDR1 LGHNA, CDR2 YNFKEQ. The CDR3 spans 16 residues. The V gene end was trimmed by 4 bases and the J gene end by 0 bases; junction bases not matched to a gene: 5. CDR3 in amino acids: CASSRGTSGSSYEQYF. Here the CDR3 DNA reads TGTGCCAGCAGCCGGGGGACTAGCGGTAGCTCCTACGAGCAGTACTTC.

The chain links TRBV10-3 to TRBJ2-5; TRBD2 agrees at 11 bases. The germline V gene encodes CDR1 ENHRY and CDR2 SYGVKD. Trimming removed 3 bases from V and 0 bases from J; junction bases left unmatched: 12. This CDR3 region has 19 residues. CDR3 protein: CAISDRLTSGKTYQETQYF. CDR3 DNA: TGTGCCATCAGTGATAGGCTGACTAGCGGGAAAACGTACCAAGAGACCCAGTACTTC.

This clonotype was detected a few times. The chain recombines TRBV2 with TRBJ2-2; 8 bases align to TRBD1. With V trimmed by 6 bases and J by 1 base, 4 bases remained unmatched. The CDR3 loop spans 15 amino acids. Germline V lookup: CDR1 SNHLY, CDR2 FYNNEI. CDR3 sequence reads: CASRSGQGNTGELFF. The CDR3 DNA is TGTGCCAGCAGGAGCGGACAGGGGAACACCGGGGAGCTGTTTTTT.

The chain uses TRBV30 and TRBJ2-5; 7 nucleotides align to TRBD1. CDR3 length: 15 amino acids. Germline lookup yields CDR1 GTSNPN and CDR2 SVGIG (reference sequence). With V trimmed by 0 bases and J by 4 bases, 8 bases remained unmatched. CDR3 in amino acids: CAWSVLGTVLETQYF. CDR3 bases: TGTGCCTGGAGTGTACTGGGGACAGTGTTAGAGACCCAGTACTTC.

J is TRBJ2-5 and V is TRBV5-1; D gene uncertain. V dropped 5 bases and J dropped 0 bases, with 2 bases sitting between them. The CDR3 extends over 11 amino acids. Germline assignment: CDR1 SGHRS and CDR2 YFSETQ. The chain's CDR3 is CASRDQETQYF. As DNA, the CDR3 is TGCGCCAGCAGGGACCAAGAGACCCAGTACTTC.

The chain links TRBV30 to TRBJ2-1; 7 bases are a match to TRBD2. The CDR3 runs 14 residues. Germline V gives CDR1 GTSNPN, CDR2 SVGIG (reference sequence). The ends lost 2 bases at V and 6 bases at J; junction bases unmatched: 7. CDR3 sequence: CAWSSSTSANEQFF. In nucleotides, the CDR3 is TGTGCCTGGAGTAGCTCTACTAGCGCCAATGAGCAGTTCTTC. The full variable domain, completed using reference TRBV30 and TRBJ2-1, is SQTIHQWPATLVQPVGSPLSLECTVEGTSNPNLYWYRQAAGRGLQLLFYSVGIGQISSEVPQNLSASRPQDRQFILSSKKLLLSDSGFYLCAWSSSTSANEQFFGPGTRLTVL.

There are a few counts of this clonotype. The chain has TRBV5-1 and TRBJ1-4; a possible D gene is TRBD1 (5 bases). CDR3 length: 14 amino acids. In germline, CDR1 is SGHRS, CDR2 YFSETQ. Trimming removed 4 bases at V and 6 bases at J, with 13 bases between. CDR3 amino acids: CASSPLTVYEKLFF. The CDR3 DNA is TGCGCCAGCAGCCCATTGACAGTTTATGAAAAACTGTTTTTT.

This clonotype is categorized as medium-sized. V gene TRBV7-9 combines with J gene TRBJ2-1; D may be TRBD1 or TRBD2 (6 bases each). The CDR3 has 14 residues. Per germline, CDR1 SEHNR and CDR2 FQNEAQ (reference sequence). V was shortened by 7 bases and J by 7 bases, with 17 bases between the two germline ends. The DNA for the CDR3 is TGTGCCAGCACCTGGGGGGCACCCACGAATGAGCAGTTCTTC. Residues: CASTWGAPTNEQFF.

This chain connects TRBV6-2 or TRBV6-3 to TRBJ2-1; 13 nucleotides line up with TRBD2. The CDR3 runs 15 residues. Germline values: CDR1 MNHEY, CDR2 SVGEGT. The V segment lost 2 bases and the J segment 5 bases; nucleotides outside the gene matches: 0. This CDR3 is CASSYGTSGNNEQFF. The CDR3 nucleotides are TGTGCCAGCAGTTACGGGACTAGCGGGAACAATGAGCAGTTCTTC.

This chain links TRBV7-6 with TRBJ1-2, with 7 nucleotides matching TRBD1. Germline V gene data show CDR1 as SGHVS and CDR2 as FNYEAQ. The CDR3 runs to 13 residues. After removal of 5 bases from V and 3 bases from J, the junction contained 3 bases not matched to a gene. The CDR3 spells CASSGTGDYGYTF. As DNA, the CDR3 is TGTGCCAGCAGCGGAACAGGGGACTATGGCTACACCTTC.

The chain is built from TRBV20-1 and TRBJ2-1; 9 nucleotides align to TRBD2. The length of the CDR3 is 14 residues. With V trimmed by 6 bases and J by 4 bases, 7 bases remained unmatched. Germline CDR1 and CDR2: DFQATT and SNEGSKA (reference sequence). CDR3 coding DNA: TGCAGTGCATATAGCGGGAGCTTGTACAATGAGCAGTTCTTC. This gives the protein CSAYSGSLYNEQFF.

This clonotype has just a few counts. V is TRBV2 and J is TRBJ2-5; possible D gene TRBD2, 7 bases. V lost 4 bases, J lost 0 bases, and 21 bases lay in between. Germline CDR1 reads SNHLY; CDR2 reads FYNNEI. The CDR3 runs 18 residues. The CDR3 DNA sequence: TGTGCCAGCAGTGCAGGGGTGGTGCGGGAGCTGTACCAAGAGACCCAGTACTTC. Translating it yields CASSAGVVRELYQETQYF.

V and J are TRBV7-2 and TRBJ1-2; no firm D call. CDR3 length equals 12 residues. Germline assignment: CDR1 SGHTA and CDR2 FQGNSA. Trimming took off 7 bases at V and 2 bases at J, with 8 bases between the two ends. This CDR3 is CASTNINYGYTF. CDR3 sequence (DNA): TGTGCCAGCACCAACATCAACTATGGCTACACCTTC.

The chain combines TRBV27 with TRBJ1-5; D gene uncertain. CDR3 length: 13 residues. Trimming cost V 6 bases and J 0 bases, with 6 bases left between them. Germline V gene data show CDR1 as MNHEY and CDR2 as SMNVEV (reference sequence). The chain's CDR3 is CASSGDSNQPQHF. The CDR3 bases are TGTGCCAGCAGCGGAGATAGCAATCAGCCCCAGCATTTT.

The chain carries TRBV7-9 and TRBJ2-5, with TRBD2 matching over 15 bases. The CDR3 is made up of 14 amino acids. After removal of 10 bases from V and 4 bases from J, the junction contained 4 bases not matched to a gene. Germline V gene lookup returns CDR1 SEHNR and CDR2 FQNEAQ (reference sequence). CDR3: CATAGLAGGETQYF. CDR3 nucleotides: TGTGCCACCGCGGGACTAGCGGGAGGAGAGACCCAGTACTTC.

The chain uses TRBV7-2 and TRBJ2-7; 9 bases line up with TRBD2. V was clipped by 5 bases and J by 6 bases; unmatched bases: 11. CDR1 is SGHTA, CDR2 FQGNSA, per germline. The CDR3 contains 15 residues. The CDR3 is CASSPTPGLASEQYF. Here the CDR3 DNA reads TGTGCCAGCAGCCCGACGCCGGGACTAGCTTCCGAGCAGTACTTC.

V usage is TRBV2 and J usage is TRBJ2-5; TRBD1 agrees at 8 bases. The germline V gene has CDR1 SNHLY and CDR2 FYNNEI. The J segment lost 2 bases and the V segment lost 7 bases, leaving 3 bases of the junction unmatched. The CDR3 runs 13 residues. This CDR3 is CASTRDRQETQYF. CDR3 nucleotide sequence: TGTGCCAGCACCCGGGACAGGCAAGAGACCCAGTACTTC. Full variable domain (rest looked up from reference TRBV2 and TRBJ2-5): EPEVTQTPSHQVTQMGQEVILRCVPISNHLYFYWYRQILGQKVEFLVSFYNNEISEKSEIFDDQFSVERPDGSNFTLKIRSTKLEDSAMYFCASTRDRQETQYFGPGTRLLVL.

This clonotype was counted between two and nine times. The rearrangement uses TRBV5-5 and TRBJ2-2; no clear D gene. V was pared by 4 bases and J by 1 base, with 14 bases between. The CDR3 covers 16 residues. Germline V gives CDR1 SGHKS, CDR2 YYEKEE (reference sequence). The DNA for the CDR3 is TGTGCCAGCAGCACCGGACGGTTAGAGAACACCGGGGAGCTGTTTTTT. Residues: CASSTGRLENTGELFF. The whole variable domain, remainder taken from reference TRBV5-5 and TRBJ2-2, is DAGVTQSPTHLIKTRGQQVTLRCSPISGHKSVSWYQQVLGQGPQFIFQYYEKEERGRGNFPDRFSARQFPNYSSELNVNALLLGDSALYLCASSTGRLENTGELFFGEGSRLTVL.

This clonotype was recorded only once. The gene calls are TRBV7-2 and TRBJ1-2; 11 bases agree with TRBD1. Germline CDR1 reads SGHTA; CDR2 reads FQGNSA. V trimming: 2 bases; J trimming: 4 bases; junction bases outside the gene matches: 3. This CDR3 comprises 15 residues. CDR3 sequence: CASSLPGQGAYGYTF. The DNA of the CDR3 is TGTGCCAGCAGCTTACCCGGACAGGGGGCCTATGGCTACACCTTC.

Remarks on this clonotype: An end of the junction differs from the germline gene, which may be a read error. V and J are TRBV7-2 and TRBJ2-3; D is perhaps TRBD2 (5 bases). Germline V gene lookup returns CDR1 SGHTA and CDR2 FQGNSA. The CDR3 contains 13 residues. The CDR3, as DNA: TGTGCTACCTCTGGTGCTAGCATAGATACGCAGTATTTT. Translating it yields CATSGASIDTQYF.

This clonotype was picked up a small number of times. The V gene is TRBV10-3, the J gene TRBJ2-1; D might be TRBD1 (5 bases). Trimming pared 6 bases from V and 9 bases from J, leaving 15 bases between. There are 13 residues in the CDR3. Germline lookup yields CDR1 ENHRY and CDR2 SYGVKD. Here the CDR3 reads CAISESGLIEQFF. In DNA form, the CDR3 reads TGTGCCATCAGCGAATCAGGGTTAATTGAGCAGTTCTTC.

The V gene is TRBV20-1, the J gene TRBJ2-1; 8 bases are shared with TRBD2. V shed 4 bases, J shed 0 bases, and the junction held 11 bases outside the gene matches. This CDR3 is 17 amino acids long. Looked up from germline, CDR1 is DFQATT and CDR2 is SNEGSKA (reference sequence). The DNA for the CDR3 is TGCAGTGCTACTCCTTTAGCGGGGAGTGTCTCCTACAATGAGCAGTTCTTC. This translates into CSATPLAGSVSYNEQFF.

This clonotype is labeled as medium-sized (0.01 to 0.1%). The chain has TRBV6-2 or TRBV6-3 and TRBJ1-1; no definite D call. V gave up 5 bases and J gave up 3 bases, with 16 bases separating them. This CDR3 spans 15 amino acids. The germline gives CDR1 MNHEY, CDR2 SVGEGT. The CDR3 loop reads CASSPARAGHTEAFF. CDR3 coding DNA: TGTGCCAGCAGTCCCGCGCGGGCAGGCCACACTGAAGCTTTCTTT.

This clonotype was observed a handful of times. V is TRBV6-5 and J is TRBJ2-2, with D possibly called TRBD1 or TRBD2 (5 bases each). The germline V gene encodes CDR1 MNHEY and CDR2 SVGAGI. Trimming shortened V by 7 bases and J by 0 bases, and 12 bases separated the two germline ends. The CDR3 loop spans 15 amino acids. For the CDR3, the DNA is TGTGCCAGCACCTACGGGACGGCGAACACCGGGGAGCTGTTTTTT. It encodes CASTYGTANTGELFF.